The entry that follows covers one T cell receptor beta chain sequence. Its target is unknown. The sample originates from a study of CD8 T cell repertoires and HIV-1 epitope variants. The CDR3 consists of 14 residues. Trimming stripped 3 bases from V and 6 bases from J, with 13 bases between. CDR1 is SGHAT, CDR2 FQNNGV, per germline. The assay was immunoSEQ multiplex PCR, and TCRdb's table has in-frame clones only and misses some. Of about 5,300 clones in the sample, about 63% were seen once. Sequencing input: cultured CD8+ T cells derived from PBMCs. This TCR was recovered from a male donor with HIV. The chain employs TRBV11-2 and TRBJ2-3; D perhaps matches TRBD2 (7 bases). Here the CDR3 reads CASSFGGGADTQYF. In DNA, the CDR3 is TGTGCCAGCAGCTTTGGGGGGGGCGCGGATACGCAGTATTTT.